This T cell receptor beta chain was retrieved from a study of cytomegalovirus exposure and HLA in healthy donors. Notes on the study in general: The TCR clusters that emerged in the first cohort tended, a later analysis found, to co-occur in the approximately 130 validation repertoires. High sensitivity and specificity were reportedly achieved when the classifier diagnosed cytomegalovirus status. Rare TCR sequences dominated, though some public TCRs recurred in many donors.

These donors were members of the approximately 120-subject validation cohort, a group separate from the approximately 670-subject first cohort. Concerning this clone: Its antigen is not identified.

Measured with immunoSEQ multiplex PCR; TCRdb has only the in-frame clones, and not every one. Of around 99,000 clones listed, 88% were seen once; the top ten hold roughly 2.1%. V shed 7 bases and J 7 bases; nucleotides not matched to a gene: 10. Per germline, CDR1 MDHEN and CDR2 SYDVKM. The CDR3 loop spans 15 amino acids. The rearrangement joins TRBV28 to TRBJ1-2, with 12 bases lining up with TRBD1. The specimen sequenced was PBMCs. This TCR was recovered from a woman younger than 30 in good health and CMV-seronegative. CDR3 in amino acids: CASTTVGTGGGGYTF. CDR3 DNA: TGTGCCAGCACCACTGTGGGGACAGGGGGCGGTGGCTACACCTTC.